Listed below are T cell receptor beta chains from one sample, sequenced in a study of T cells in Graves' hyperthyroidism and ophthalmopathy. MiXCR, applied by TCRdb to the multiplex PCR reads, yields one record per CDR3 protein. The sample carries a few hundred thousand distinct CDR3 sequences, 11% to 15% recorded once. The sample was blood. These receptors originate from a woman in her thirties or forties with Graves' hyperthyroidism. CDR3s include the opening cysteine and the closing phenylalanine or tryptophan. Each record gives: D gene, CDR3 length, J gene, V gene, CDR3 protein. A D gene is named only where the DNA matches it firmly.

D gene: TRBD1; CDR3 length: 16; J gene: TRBJ1-5; V gene: TRBV20-1; CDR3 protein: CSARLPGQGPGQPQHF
D gene: NA; CDR3 length: 13; J gene: TRBJ2-1; V gene: TRBV24-1; CDR3 protein: CATREGSCCEQFF
D gene: NA; CDR3 length: 13; J gene: TRBJ1-4; V gene: TRBV20-1; CDR3 protein: CSASKGRSEKLFF
D gene: NA; CDR3 length: 15; J gene: TRBJ1-3; V gene: TRBV7-9; CDR3 protein: CASSSTGYSGNTIYF
D gene: TRBD1; CDR3 length: 15; J gene: TRBJ1-4; V gene: TRBV28; CDR3 protein: CASSFGTGGHEKLFF
D gene: TRBD1; CDR3 length: 16; J gene: TRBJ2-1; V gene: TRBV12-3/TRBV12-4; CDR3 protein: CASSFKEQGFGNEQFF
D gene: NA; CDR3 length: 15; J gene: TRBJ2-1; V gene: TRBV11-2; CDR3 protein: CASSLEVPSYNEQFF
D gene: TRBD1; CDR3 length: 15; J gene: TRBJ2-3; V gene: TRBV5-1; CDR3 protein: CASSSDRAGTDTQYF
D gene: TRBD1; CDR3 length: 14; J gene: TRBJ2-2; V gene: TRBV30; CDR3 protein: CAWSLGQGAGELFF
D gene: TRBD1; CDR3 length: 14; J gene: TRBJ1-4; V gene: TRBV28; CDR3 protein: CASRIRDSMEKLFF
D gene: TRBD2; CDR3 length: 20; J gene: TRBJ2-1; V gene: TRBV20-1; CDR3 protein: CSARSHTGASSGGPIGEQFF
D gene: TRBD1; CDR3 length: 15; J gene: TRBJ1-5; V gene: TRBV7-9; CDR3 protein: CASSPIGQGNQPQHF
D gene: TRBD1; CDR3 length: 15; J gene: TRBJ1-2; V gene: TRBV6-2/TRBV6-3; CDR3 protein: CASSARTGTNYGYTF
D gene: NA; CDR3 length: 19; J gene: TRBJ2-1; V gene: TRBV28; CDR3 protein: CASSVGGTIGLGSYNEQFF
D gene: TRBD2; CDR3 length: 17; J gene: TRBJ2-7; V gene: TRBV18; CDR3 protein: CASSPFGLAGLSYEQYF
D gene: NA; CDR3 length: 15; J gene: TRBJ2-2; V gene: TRBV7-9; CDR3 protein: CASSAGHLNTGELFF
D gene: NA; CDR3 length: 16; J gene: TRBJ2-1; V gene: TRBV9; CDR3 protein: CASSVAASGVGDEQFF
D gene: NA; CDR3 length: 16; J gene: TRBJ2-2; V gene: TRBV9; CDR3 protein: CASSVERGANTGELFF
D gene: NA; CDR3 length: 12; J gene: TRBJ1-1; V gene: TRBV30; CDR3 protein: CAWSGLAAGAFF
D gene: NA; CDR3 length: 17; J gene: TRBJ2-7; V gene: TRBV3-1; CDR3 protein: CASSQAGGPGKLYEQYF
D gene: TRBD1; CDR3 length: 15; J gene: TRBJ1-5; V gene: TRBV5-1; CDR3 protein: CASSLGGTEAGTQHF
D gene: NA; CDR3 length: 14; J gene: TRBJ2-1; V gene: TRBV2; CDR3 protein: CASSEGPEYNEQFF
D gene: NA; CDR3 length: 16; J gene: TRBJ1-5; V gene: TRBV28; CDR3 protein: CASSAVGQGSRQPQHF
D gene: TRBD1; CDR3 length: 14; J gene: TRBJ1-5; V gene: TRBV28; CDR3 protein: CASSTGTENQPQHF
D gene: TRBD1; CDR3 length: 14; J gene: TRBJ2-2; V gene: TRBV5-4; CDR3 protein: CASSVTGPGGELFF
D gene: TRBD1; CDR3 length: 14; J gene: TRBJ2-7; V gene: TRBV6-1; CDR3 protein: CASRPGGTPSEQYF
D gene: NA; CDR3 length: 14; J gene: TRBJ2-5; V gene: TRBV6-1; CDR3 protein: CASTFTGFQETQYF
D gene: NA; CDR3 length: 15; J gene: TRBJ2-3; V gene: TRBV5-8; CDR3 protein: CASSPRLVGTDTQYF
D gene: TRBD2; CDR3 length: 19; J gene: TRBJ2-1; V gene: TRBV19; CDR3 protein: CASSIAAPAGAGRYNEQFF